One T cell receptor (beta chain) is described in this entry. The antigen it binds to is not known. No per-base quality is available; no much larger clone lies one base away. To prepare the library, the immunoSEQ multiplex PCR assay was applied. Sourced from immuneACCESS, this table was stored by TCRdb with only in-frame sequences that have V and J called. A share of the clones is absent; for the studies checked, an unresolved V gene accounts for under half, and the remainder has no known explanation. The sample table holds almost 40,000 clones, of which about 93% were seen once. Of the sample, under 0.4% is held by the ten largest clones. The germline V end is reduced by 2 bases and the J end by 3 bases; junction bases left unmatched: 7. The CDR3 numbers 16 residues from cysteine through phenylalanine. This entry keeps only the CDR3 DNA: 48 bases, framed from base 1. As encoded in the germline V gene (reference sequence), CDR1 is LNHNV while CDR2 is YYDKDF.

The data were taken from a study of T cell changes during pregnancy in multiple sclerosis (dated by TCRdb to between 2018 and 2021). Study-level background: Changes in the T cell repertoire over the course of pregnancy were examined in this study in women with multiple sclerosis.

The sample in question was CD4+ T cells from peripheral blood mononuclear cells, obtained in the third trimester of pregnancy. The chain links TRBV15 with TRBJ1-3; 7 bases in between match TRBD1. The sequence derives from a female donor in good health, enrolled as a control in a pregnancy study. The DNA is as follows: TGTGCCACCAGCAGATGGGACAGCCTGGATGGAAACACCATATATTTT. Translated, it gives CATSRWDSLDGNTIYF.